This TCR beta chain was captured by sequencing in a study of cytomegalovirus exposure and HLA in healthy donors. This clone was detected only a few times. Trimming cost V 2 bases and J 3 bases, with 5 bases left between them. The CDR3 runs 11 residues. The germline CDR1 and CDR2 sequences are DFQATT and SNEGSKA (reference sequence). PCR involved 60 Vbeta and 13 Jbeta primers. Produced via immunoSEQ multiplex PCR; TCRdb's table is partial and in-frame only. The repertoire holds 110,000 to 150,000 clones, 70% to 90% seen once, with roughly 4% in the top ten. The chain is built from TRBV20-1 and TRBJ2-7; D possibly corresponds to TRBD1 (5 bases). Sequencing was done on a sample of PBMCs. The receptor was isolated from a middle-aged woman in good health and CMV-seropositive. The CDR3 sequence is CSARRGYEQYF. In DNA form, the CDR3 reads TGCAGTGCTAGAAGGGGCTACGAGCAGTACTTC.